This T cell receptor (beta chain) was captured by sequencing in a study of T cell responses to AZD1222 COVID-19 vaccine. Clones were sequenced by immunoSEQ multiplex PCR, and TCRdb holds only the in-frame ones, with some missing. Of fewer than 150,000 clones in the sample, more than 75% were seen once. Germline V gene sequence: CDR1 MGHDK, CDR2 SYGVNS. The J segment lost 2 bases and the V segment lost 2 bases, leaving 5 bases of the junction unmatched. The CDR3 spans 16 residues. The sample here was peripheral blood, taken 28 days after the second AZD1222 dose. This TCR came from an adult who received the AZD1222 COVID-19 vaccine. This sequence joins TRBV25-1 and TRBJ2-7; 11 positions match TRBD1. The CDR3 loop is CASSEKPGQGAYEQYF. DNA for the CDR3: TGTGCCAGCAGTGAAAAACCGGGACAGGGGGCCTACGAGCAGTACTTC.